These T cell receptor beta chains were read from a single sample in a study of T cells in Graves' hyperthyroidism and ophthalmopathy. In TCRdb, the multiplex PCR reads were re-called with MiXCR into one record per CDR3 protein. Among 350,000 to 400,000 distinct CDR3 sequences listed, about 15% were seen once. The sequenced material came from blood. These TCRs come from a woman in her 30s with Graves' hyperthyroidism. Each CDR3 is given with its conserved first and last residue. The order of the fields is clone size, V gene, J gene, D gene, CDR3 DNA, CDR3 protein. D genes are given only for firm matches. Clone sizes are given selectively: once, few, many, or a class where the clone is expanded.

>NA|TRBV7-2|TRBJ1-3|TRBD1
TGTGCCAGCAGCTTAGTCCCGACAGGGGAGTCTGGAAACACCATATATTTT
CASSLVPTGESGNTIYF
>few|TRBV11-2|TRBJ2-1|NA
TGTGCCAGCAGCTTCGTGACAGCTATAGAGCAGTTCTTC
CASSFVTAIEQFF
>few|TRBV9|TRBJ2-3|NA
TGTGCCAGCAGCACCCGATCCTTCACAGATACGCAGTATTTT
CASSTRSFTDTQYF
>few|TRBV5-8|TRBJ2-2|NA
TGTGCCAGCAGCCCGTCACAAAGAAACACCGGGGAGCTGTTTTTT
CASSPSQRNTGELFF
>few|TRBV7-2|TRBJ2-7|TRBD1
TGTGCCAGCAGCTTTAAGACAGGGGGCGACGAGCAGTACTTC
CASSFKTGGDEQYF
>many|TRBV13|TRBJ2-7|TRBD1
TGTGCCAGCAGCCCGAGGGACAGGTACTCCTACGAGCAGTACTTC
CASSPRDRYSYEQYF
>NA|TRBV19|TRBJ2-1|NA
TGTGCCAGTAGTATAGCCCCGCTTTACAATGAGCAGTTCTTC
CASSIAPLYNEQFF
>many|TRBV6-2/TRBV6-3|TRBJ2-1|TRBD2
TGTGCCAGCAGACTAGCGGGATTCTATGAGCAGTTCTTC
CASRLAGFYEQFF
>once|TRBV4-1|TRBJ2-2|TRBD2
TGCGCCAGCAGTCCCCGGGGAGGGGAGGCCGGGGAGCTGTTTTTT
CASSPRGGEAGELFF
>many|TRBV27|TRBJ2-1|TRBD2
TGTGCCAGCAGTAAGACTAGCGGGAGGGTAGGCAATGAGCAGTTCTTC
CASSKTSGRVGNEQFF
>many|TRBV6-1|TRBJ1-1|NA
TGTGCCAGTTCCGAAGCTATTGGGCTGAACACTGAAGCTTTCTTT
CASSEAIGLNTEAFF
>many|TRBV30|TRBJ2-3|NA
TGTGCCTGGAGTATGACGGGGCTCGGAGATACGCAGTATTTT
CAWSMTGLGDTQYF
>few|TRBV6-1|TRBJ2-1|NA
TGTGCCAGCACCTCCGCGGGTGAGCAGTTCTTC
CASTSAGEQFF
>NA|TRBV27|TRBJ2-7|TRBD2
TGTGCCAGCAGTATTACCGGGACTAGCGGCTCCTACGGGCAGTACTTC
CASSITGTSGSYGQYF
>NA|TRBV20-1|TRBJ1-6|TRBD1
TGCAGTGCTAGAGAGGACAGGGGGTATAATTCACCCCTCCACTTT
CSAREDRGYNSPLHF
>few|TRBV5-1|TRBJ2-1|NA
TGCGCCAGCAGCCTTTCCGGGACTCCAAACAATGAGCAGTTCTTC
CASSLSGTPNNEQFF
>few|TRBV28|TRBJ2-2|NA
TGTGCCAGCAGCGGATTCCGGGAAAGCACCGGGGAGCTGTTTTTT
CASSGFRESTGELFF
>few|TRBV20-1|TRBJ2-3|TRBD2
TGCAGTGCTAGACGGGGTAGGGCGGGAGGAAAATATAGCGATACGCAGTATTTT
CSARRGRAGGKYSDTQYF
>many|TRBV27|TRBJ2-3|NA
TGTGCCAGCAGTCTTCGGGGGTTTAGCACAGATACGCAGTATTTT
CASSLRGFSTDTQYF
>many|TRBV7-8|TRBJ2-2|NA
TGTGCCAGCAGCTCCAAGGACAAACGGGACACCGGGGAGCTGTTTTTT
CASSSKDKRDTGELFF
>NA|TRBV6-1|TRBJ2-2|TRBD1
TGTGCCAGCAGTAACCGGGACAGTAACACCGGGGAGCTGTTTTTT
CASSNRDSNTGELFF
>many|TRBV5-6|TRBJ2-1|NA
TGTGCCAGCAGCTTGGTAGCTGGGCGGAGCAACAATGAGCAGTTCTTC
CASSLVAGRSNNEQFF
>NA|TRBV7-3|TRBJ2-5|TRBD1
TGTGCCAGCAGCTTAGGACAGGGGGCCTGGGAGACCCAGTACTTC
CASSLGQGAWETQYF
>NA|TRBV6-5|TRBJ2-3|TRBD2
TGTGCCAGCAGGGGACTAGCGTTCAGGGAACCCAGCACAGATACGCAGTATTTT
CASRGLAFREPSTDTQYF
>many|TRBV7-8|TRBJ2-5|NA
TGTGCCAGCAGCTTAGGTCTTTCCTCCCTTGGAGAGACCCAGTACTTC
CASSLGLSSLGETQYF
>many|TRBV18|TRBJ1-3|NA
TGTGCCAGCTCACCACCGGTGGTCAGTTCTGGAAACACCATATATTTT
CASSPPVVSSGNTIYF
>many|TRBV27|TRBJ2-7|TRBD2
TGTGCCAGCAGTCGCCCGACCCGGGGGGTATACGAGCAGTACTTC
CASSRPTRGVYEQYF
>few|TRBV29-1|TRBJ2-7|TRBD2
TGCAGCGCCGTCCCGACTAGCGGCTCCTCCTACGAGCAGTACTTC
CSAVPTSGSSYEQYF
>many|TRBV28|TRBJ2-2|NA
TGTGCCAGCAAGGCAGGCGGGAATGGGGAGCTGTTTTTT
CASKAGGNGELFF
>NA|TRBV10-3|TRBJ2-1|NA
TGTGCCATCAGTGTTGAATCCGGGACAATCGATGAGCAGTTCTTC
CAISVESGTIDEQFF
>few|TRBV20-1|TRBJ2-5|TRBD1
TGCAGTGCTCCAAGGACAGGGCGAGAGACCCAGTACTTC
CSAPRTGRETQYF
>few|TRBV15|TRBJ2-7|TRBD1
TGTGCCACCAGCAGACCACAGACAGGGAGCTTCTACGAGCAGTACTTC
CATSRPQTGSFYEQYF
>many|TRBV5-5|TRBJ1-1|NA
TGTGCCAGCAGCCCCTCGGGGACGCGCAACACTGAAGCTTTCTTT
CASSPSGTRNTEAFF
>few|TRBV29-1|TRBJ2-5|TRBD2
TGCAGCGTCTCCGGGGAGGGGTGGGGAGAGACCCAGTACTTC
CSVSGEGWGETQYF
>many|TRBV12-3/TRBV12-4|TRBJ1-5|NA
TGTGCCAGCAGGCCGGCGGACCTCAATCAGCCCCAGCATTTT
CASRPADLNQPQHF
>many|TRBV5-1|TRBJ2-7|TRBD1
TGCGCCAGCAGCTTGGTTGGCCAGGGGGCCTACGAGCAGTACTTC
CASSLVGQGAYEQYF
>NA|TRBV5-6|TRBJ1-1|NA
TGTCCCAGCAGCTTTCCACCTATGAACACTGAAGCTTTCTTT
CPSSFPPMNTEAFF
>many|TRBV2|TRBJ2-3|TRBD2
TGTGCCAGCAGGCGGGAGGAGTACGGAGATACGCAGTATTTT
CASRREEYGDTQYF
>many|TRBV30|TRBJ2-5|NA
TGTGCCTGGAGTCTGGCGGGCCAAGAGACCCAGTACTTC
CAWSLAGQETQYF
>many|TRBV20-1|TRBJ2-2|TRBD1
TGCAGTGCGCCGGGACAGGGAGGGACCGGGGAGCTGTTTTTT
CSAPGQGGTGELFF
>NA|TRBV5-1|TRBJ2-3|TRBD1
TGCGCCAGCAGCTTGGGTGACAGGGAAACCACAGATACGCAGTATTTT
CASSLGDRETTDTQYF
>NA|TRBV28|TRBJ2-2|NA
TGTGCCAGCGTTAGAATTGACACCGGGGAGCTGTTTTTT
CASVRIDTGELFF
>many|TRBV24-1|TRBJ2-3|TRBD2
TGTGCCACCAGCGGGGAGGGACCCACAGATACGCAGTATTTT
CATSGEGPTDTQYF
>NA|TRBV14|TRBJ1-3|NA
TGTGCCAGCAACTTCGCATCTGGAAACACCATATATTTT
CASNFASGNTIYF
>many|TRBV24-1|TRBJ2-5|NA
TGTGCCACCAGTGATTCCTTAGGACTGAAAGAGACCCAGTACTTC
CATSDSLGLKETQYF
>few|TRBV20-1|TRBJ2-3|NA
TGCAGTGCTATTTTGACTCCAGGGAGCGCAGATACGCAGTATTTT
CSAILTPGSADTQYF
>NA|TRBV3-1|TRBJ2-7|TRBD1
TGTGCCAGCAGCCACTCGCCGGGACAGGGACTTCTCGAGCAGTACTTC
CASSHSPGQGLLEQYF
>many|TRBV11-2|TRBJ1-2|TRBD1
TGTGCCAGCAGCCCCCGGACAGGGACCTATGGCTACACCTTC
CASSPRTGTYGYTF
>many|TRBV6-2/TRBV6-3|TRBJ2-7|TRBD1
TGTGCCAGCAGTCCCGGGGACAGCACTGACGAGCAGTACTTC
CASSPGDSTDEQYF
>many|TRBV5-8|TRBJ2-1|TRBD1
TGTGCCAGCAGCTCGGACAGGCGGTACCCCTGGAATGAGCAGTTCTTC
CASSSDRRYPWNEQFF
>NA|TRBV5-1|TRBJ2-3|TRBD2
TGCGCCAGCAGCTTGGTACCGACTAGCGGGATGAAAGATACGCAGTATTTT
CASSLVPTSGMKDTQYF
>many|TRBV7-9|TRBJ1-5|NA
TGTGCCAGCAGCTTAGACGGCTATAGCAATCAGCCCCAGCATTTT
CASSLDGYSNQPQHF